Given below is one T cell receptor (beta chain) in context. This sample stems from a study of blood T cell repertoires in COVID-19. Study-level information: Acute and convalescent COVID-19 specimens originated in the United States, Italy and Spain. PBMCs, B-cell-depleted T cells, or T cells were the source of the cDNA or gDNA that made up the material.

The V gene lost 5 bases and the J gene lost 7 bases, with 12 bases spanning the gap. Germline V CDR1 and CDR2: SEHNR, FQNEAQ (reference sequence). The CDR3 contains 13 residues. Profiled with immunoSEQ multiplex PCR; TCRdb holds only in-frame clones, not every one. The table lists about 240,000 clones, approximately 85% of them singletons. The rearrangement links TRBV7-9 to TRBJ1-5; D unclear. This clonotype was obtained from a woman in her seventies with acute or convalescent COVID-19. Specimen: peripheral blood. The DNA for the CDR3 is TGTGCCAGCAGCCCCGGTTCGGGGCAGCCCCAGCATTTT. Translation: CASSPGSGQPQHF.